Shown below are 10 T cell receptor beta chains from a single sample sequenced in a study of shared clonotypes between healthy human individuals. The repertoire was sequenced with immunoSEQ multiplex PCR; TCRdb's copy has only in-frame clones and lacks some. Here the sample spans roughly 700,000 clones, under 80% being singletons. Sequencing was performed on memory CD4+ T cells sorted from blood. Sample subset: CD45RA-negative fraction. Source of these receptors: a woman in her thirties in good health.

This clone was seen repeatedly, ten times or more. In the same sample, other DNA sequences code for this CDR3. This sequence joins TRBV15 and TRBJ2-7; 9 bases map to TRBD1. Per the germline V gene, CDR1 is LNHNV and CDR2 is YYDKDF (reference sequence). J was trimmed by 5 bases and V by 4 bases; bases with no gene match: 6. The CDR3 length is 14 residues. The CDR3 coding sequence is TGTGCCACCAGCAAAGGACAGGGGTCGAACGAGCAGTACTTC. It translates to CATSKGQGSNEQYF.

This clone was picked up a small number of times. A much larger clone differs by one base, so this may be a read error. Other DNA sequences within the sample encode an identical CDR3. This sequence joins TRBV5-1 and TRBJ2-1; 10 bases agree with TRBD2. The CDR3 is made up of 15 amino acids. J lost 4 bases, V lost 1 base, and 2 bases had no gene match. The germline gives CDR1 SGHRS, CDR2 YFSETQ. CDR3 bases: TGCGCCAGCAGCTTGAGTAGCGGGGGGTACAATGAGCAGTTCTTC. As protein: CASSLSSGGYNEQFF.

This chain uses TRBV4-1 with TRBJ2-7; perhaps TRBD2 as D (5 bases). The germline V and J ends were trimmed by 5 bases and 7 bases, with 9 bases remaining between them. The CDR3 has 11 residues. CDR1 and CDR2 from the germline V gene are MGHRA and YSYEKL. CDR3 protein: CASSSRGEQYF. In nucleotides, the CDR3 is TGCGCCAGCAGCTCGAGAGGGGAGCAGTACTTC.

The chain has TRBV29-1 and TRBJ2-7; D may correspond to TRBD1 or TRBD2 (5 bases each). Germline values: CDR1 SQVTM, CDR2 ANQGSEA. V was clipped by 5 bases and J by 3 bases, with 17 bases between them. The CDR3 is made up of 14 amino acids. The CDR3 DNA sequence: TGCAGCGTTCGGGGCGCTACGGGCGGCTACGAGCAGTACTTC. It codes for CSVRGATGGYEQYF.

The chain employs TRBV13 and TRBJ2-3, with D perhaps TRBD1 or TRBD2 (5 bases each). Germline V gene data show CDR1 as PRHDT and CDR2 as FYEKMQ (reference sequence). CDR3 length: 13 amino acids. V lost 5 bases, J lost 9 bases, and 15 bases lay in between. The CDR3 sequence is CASSKLSWDTQYF. CDR3 sequence (DNA): TGTGCCAGCAGCAAACTTAGCTGGGACACGCAGTATTTT. The whole variable domain, remainder taken from reference TRBV13 and TRBJ2-3, is AAGVIQSPRHLIKEKRETATLKCYPIPRHDTVYWYQQGPGQDPQFLISFYEKMQSDKGSIPDRFSAQQFSDYHSELNMSSLELGDSALYFCASSKLSWDTQYFGPGTRLTVL.

This chain joins TRBV5-1 and TRBJ2-1; 8 nucleotides line up with TRBD2. The CDR3 covers 16 residues. V lost 1 base and J lost 8; bases outside the gene matches: 11. Germline assignment: CDR1 SGHRS and CDR2 YFSETQ. For the CDR3, the DNA is TGCGCCAGCAGCTTGTTTTCAGCGGGAGCCGCCGATGAGCAGTTCTTC. Amino acid sequence: CASSLFSAGAADEQFF.

This clone occurred a few times. The chain joins TRBV20-1 to TRBJ1-4; D gene uncertain. CDR3 length: 11 residues. The germline CDR1 and CDR2 sequences are DFQATT and SNEGSKA (reference sequence). The CDR3 nucleotides are TGCAGCCCCCAAGAGGAGGAAAAACTGTTTTTT. It encodes CSPQEEEKLFF.

The rearrangement joins TRBV7-3 to TRBJ2-3; TRBD1 matches 8 bases. Looked up from germline, CDR1 is SGHTA and CDR2 is FQGTGA. The ends lost 3 bases at V and 4 bases at J; junction bases unmatched: 6. The CDR3 extends over 15 amino acids. The CDR3 DNA reads as TGTGCCAGCAGCTTCTCATCGGACAGGGCAGATACGCAGTATTTT. Translated: CASSFSSDRADTQYF.

Regarding this clone: The junction differs from germline at one of its ends, possibly a read error. The sample holds other DNA sequences that translate to the same CDR3. The CDR3, as DNA: TGTGCCTGGAGTGTAAAGAACAGGGGGTACACTGAAGCCTTCTTT. Protein product: CAWSVKNRGYTEAFF. The chain joins TRBV30 to TRBJ1-1, with 8 positions matching TRBD1. CDR3 length: 15 amino acids. CDR1 and CDR2 from the germline V gene are GTSNPN and SVGIG (reference sequence).

The V gene is TRBV28, the J gene TRBJ1-3; D is ambiguous. The CDR3 is made up of 11 amino acids. Germline CDR1 reads MDHEN; CDR2 reads SYDVKM. V dropped 6 bases and J dropped 8 bases, with 8 bases sitting between them. This CDR3 reads CASSMKDTIYF. Written as DNA, the CDR3 is TGTGCCAGCAGCATGAAAGACACCATATATTTT.